The 25 T cell receptor beta chains given below trace back to one sample, sequenced in a study of Tregs in tolerant kidney transplant recipients. This table comes from immunoSEQ multiplex PCR, and its TCRdb copy is limited to in-frame clones, with some not included. The sample consists of roughly 54,000 clones, about 92% of them appearing once. Related graft donors supplied nonmyeloablative bone marrow transplants, and mixed chimerism was transient. The sample here was CD8+ T cells from blood (PBMCs), taken 12 months after the transplant. The receptors shown here come from a human patient who received a combined kidney and bone marrow transplant. Some T cells could come from the graft donor.

CDR3 coding DNA: TGTGCCAGCAGTGACGCTACTAGACGTAAAGAGACCCAGTACTTC. It yields the protein CASSDATRRKETQYF. The genes are TRBV27 and TRBJ2-5, with D tentatively TRBD2 (5 bases). The CDR3 is 15 amino acids. V was pared by 5 bases and J by 3 bases, with 16 bases between. CDR1 is MNHEY and CDR2 is SMNVEV in the germline V gene (reference sequence).

This chain joins TRBV6-6 and TRBJ1-2; no clear D. V lost 7 bases, J lost 5 bases, and 11 bases lay in between. This CDR3 region has 12 residues. The germline gives CDR1 MNHNY, CDR2 SVGAGI (reference sequence). The CDR3 coding sequence is TGTGCCAGCATGGACGGGATATATGGCTACACCTTC. This translates into CASMDGIYGYTF.

This chain uses TRBV19 with TRBJ2-1, with a possible D match to TRBD2 (6 bases). The CDR3 has 21 amino acids. V lost 6 bases and J lost 1, with 31 bases in between. Per germline, CDR1 LNHDA and CDR2 SQIVND (reference sequence). The CDR3: CASRRTQGGSPGSGSYNEQFF. The CDR3 nucleotides are TGTGCCAGTAGACGAACCCAAGGAGGGAGCCCGGGGAGTGGGTCCTACAATGAGCAGTTCTTC.

The V call is TRBV6-4, the J call TRBJ2-1; 12 bases align to TRBD2. V lost 9 bases, J lost 9 bases, and 9 bases stayed unmatched. The germline gives CDR1 MRHNA, CDR2 SNTAGT. This CDR3 contains 14 residues. In DNA form, the CDR3 reads TGTGCCAGGAAACCTAGCGGGAGGGGTGGTGAGCAGTTCTTC. This sequence encodes CARKPSGRGGEQFF.

This clone appeared a single time. V and J are TRBV10-3 and TRBJ2-7; 9 bases match TRBD1. The CDR3 extends over 16 amino acids. Germline-derived CDR1 and CDR2 are ENHRY and SYGVKD. Losses at the gene ends were 8 bases for V and 6 bases for J; bases not matched to a gene: 17. The CDR3 bases are TGTGCCATCCGGGCGGTACAGGGGGCTTCTGCAGGCGAGCAGTACTTC. Its translation: CAIRAVQGASAGEQYF.

Of note for this clone: At one end the junction does not follow the germline gene, possibly because of a read error. The chain employs TRBV5-4 and TRBJ2-7; a possible D gene is TRBD1 (5 bases). This CDR3 comprises 14 residues. CDR1 SGHNT and CDR2 YYREEE come from the germline V gene (reference sequence). The CDR3 loop is CAGSLGQGGYEQYF. In DNA, the CDR3 is TGTGCCGGCAGCTTGGGGCAGGGTGGATACGAGCAGTACTTC.

V and J are TRBV4-3 and TRBJ2-7; TRBD2 matches 7 bases. Germline CDR1 is LGHNA and CDR2 is YSLEER. The CDR3 contains 16 residues. The junction had 12 bases not matched to a gene; V was cut back by 1 base and J by 6 bases. The CDR3 region is CASSQASGSGQPEQYF. The CDR3 nucleotides are TGCGCCAGCAGCCAAGCCTCAGGTAGCGGGCAGCCCGAGCAGTACTTC.

The chain couples TRBV6-1 to TRBJ2-7; 11 nucleotides agree with TRBD1. Germline CDR1 and CDR2: MNHNS and SASEGT. The CDR3 length is 15 residues. V shed 7 bases, J shed 1 base, and the junction held 6 bases outside the gene matches. CDR3 in DNA: TGTGCCAGCATTGGACAGGGGGCGGATTCCTACGAGCAGTACTTC. Protein product: CASIGQGADSYEQYF.

The chain joins TRBV5-5 to TRBJ1-5; D gene uncertain. This CDR3 contains 16 residues. CDR1 and CDR2 (germline): SGHKS, YYEKEE (reference sequence). Trimming pared 0 bases from V and 2 bases from J, leaving 12 bases between. CDR3 sequence: CASSLGLRYGNQPQHF. The CDR3 DNA is TGTGCCAGCAGCTTGGGTTTGAGATACGGCAATCAGCCCCAGCATTTT.

The CDR3 region has the DNA TGTGCCAGCAGGACGGGACTAGTAACCCACGAGCAGTACTTC. Protein: CASRTGLVTHEQYF. The V gene is TRBV6-5, the J gene TRBJ2-7; TRBD2 agrees at 8 bases. V lost 6 bases and J lost 5; bases outside the gene matches: 9. The CDR3 is 14 residues long. The germline CDR1 and CDR2 sequences are MNHEY and SVGAGI.

The gene calls are TRBV7-7 and TRBJ1-2; D remains unclear. CDR1 is SSHAT and CDR2 is FNYEAQ in the germline V gene (reference sequence). Trimming stripped 1 base from V and 4 bases from J, with 16 bases between. This CDR3 is 16 amino acids long. CDR3 in DNA: TGTGCCAGCAGCTTAGATTTGGCGGCAATGATCTATGGCTACACCTTC. Its protein is CASSLDLAAMIYGYTF.

V gene TRBV9 combines with J gene TRBJ2-5; 11 positions match TRBD2. From germline, CDR1 is SGDLS and CDR2 YYNGEE. The V gene end was trimmed by 0 bases and the J gene end by 4 bases; junction bases not matched to a gene: 2. The CDR3 contains 15 residues. The CDR3 spells CASSVGGLAVETQYF. The CDR3 DNA is TGTGCCAGCAGCGTAGGGGGACTAGCGGTAGAGACCCAGTACTTC.

The rearrangement links TRBV5-4 to TRBJ1-3; a possible D gene is TRBD1 (6 bases). V dropped 4 bases and J dropped 0 bases, with 11 bases sitting between them. This CDR3 is built from 15 residues. The germline V gene encodes CDR1 SGHNT and CDR2 YYREEE (reference sequence). The CDR3 loop reads CASSRGTNSGNTIYF. The CDR3, as DNA: TGTGCCAGCAGCAGAGGGACAAACTCTGGAAACACCATATATTTT.

The chain links TRBV27 to TRBJ2-3, with 7 bases fitting TRBD1. V lost 5 bases, J lost 2 bases, and 10 bases stayed unmatched. The CDR3 sequence is 16 residues long. Germline CDR1 MNHEY, CDR2 SMNVEV (reference sequence). The CDR3 DNA reads TGTGCCAGCAGTACCGGGACAGCGATCCACACAGATACGCAGTATTTT. Translated, it gives CASSTGTAIHTDTQYF.

The chain is built from TRBV21-1 and TRBJ2-1; the table calls TRBD1, which could not be checked here. TRBV21-1 is a recognized pseudogene. The CDR3 spans 14 residues. CDR3 region: CASSGDRAYNEQFF. The CDR3 DNA follows: TGTGCCAGCAGCGGGGACAGGGCCTACAATGAGCAGTTCTTC.

The J gene is TRBJ1-2, the V gene TRBV7-9; possible D gene TRBD1, 5 bases. In germline, CDR1 is SEHNR, CDR2 FQNEAQ (reference sequence). The V gene lost 3 bases and the J gene lost 4 bases, with 9 bases spanning the gap. The CDR3 is 13 amino acids. CDR3 sequence reads: CASSFGGFYGYTF. DNA of the CDR3: TGTGCCAGCAGCTTTGGGGGGTTCTATGGCTACACCTTC. The full variable domain, its missing parts supplied by reference TRBV7-9 and TRBJ1-2, is DTGVSQNPRHKITKRGQNVTFRCDPISEHNRLYWYRQTLGQGPEFLTYFQNEAQLEKSRLLSDRFSAERPKGSFSTLEIQRTEQGDSAMYLCASSFGGFYGYTFGSGTRLTVV.

The V and J genes are TRBV11-3 and TRBJ2-7; 11 positions agree with TRBD2. This CDR3 spans 17 amino acids. The V segment lost 5 bases and the J segment 7 bases; nucleotides outside the gene matches: 16. CDR1 is SGHNT and CDR2 is YENEEA in the germline V gene. In nucleotides, the CDR3 is TGTGCCAGCAGCCCCCCCGGTCCACTAGCGGGAGCAGGTGAGCAGTACTTC. It translates to CASSPPGPLAGAGEQYF. Together with reference TRBV11-3 and TRBJ2-7, the CDR3 gives the full variable domain: EAGVVQSPRYKIIEKKQPVAFWCNPISGHNTLYWYLQNLGQGPELLIRYENEEAVDDSQLPKDRFSAERLKGVDSTLKIQPAELGDSAVYLCASSPPGPLAGAGEQYFGPGTRLTVT.

The chain recombines TRBV30 with TRBJ2-2; 10 bases fit TRBD1. The CDR3 covers 14 residues. CDR1 and CDR2 from the germline V gene are GTSNPN and SVGIG (reference sequence). After removal of 1 base from V and 4 bases from J, the junction contained 0 bases not matched to a gene. CDR3: CAWSGTGGTGELFF. The CDR3 region has the DNA TGTGCCTGGAGTGGGACAGGGGGCACCGGGGAGCTGTTTTTT. The full variable domain, its missing parts supplied by reference TRBV30 and TRBJ2-2, is SQTIHQWPATLVQPVGSPLSLECTVEGTSNPNLYWYRQAAGRGLQLLFYSVGIGQISSEVPQNLSASRPQDRQFILSSKKLLLSDSGFYLCAWSGTGGTGELFFGEGSRLTVL.

The chain employs TRBV11-2 and TRBJ1-6; no clear D gene. The V end was cut by 5 bases, the J end by 7 bases, with 12 bases between. The CDR3 has 14 amino acids. Germline V gene sequence: CDR1 SGHAT, CDR2 FQNNGV. CDR3 DNA sequence: TGTGCCAGCAGCCCCCCGGCGGGGAATTCACCCCTCCACTTT. Protein product: CASSPPAGNSPLHF.

The J gene is TRBJ2-5, the V gene TRBV6-5; D uncertain. The CDR3 covers 11 residues. Germline-derived CDR1 and CDR2 are MNHEY and SVGAGI. The germline V and J ends were trimmed by 2 bases and 5 bases, with 3 bases remaining between them. The CDR3 loop is CASSYSETQYF. The CDR3, as DNA: TGTGCCAGCAGTTACAGCGAGACCCAGTACTTC.

CDR3 DNA: TGTGCCAGCATCGTAGACACCATGAACACTGAAGCTTTCTTT. It translates to CASIVDTMNTEAFF. The rearrangement links TRBV7-2 to TRBJ1-1; D is unclear. Trimming cost V 7 bases and J 0 bases, with 12 bases left between them. This CDR3 has 14 amino acids. Germline CDR1 reads SGHTA; CDR2 reads FQGNSA.

This sequence joins TRBV6-6 and TRBJ1-2; 7 bases are a match to TRBD1. From germline, CDR1 is MNHNY and CDR2 SVGAGI (reference sequence). V lost 6 bases and J lost 5; bases outside the gene matches: 6. The CDR3 is 13 residues long. The CDR3 DNA is TGTGCCAGCAGAGCAGACAGGGTTTATGGCTACACCTTC. Residues: CASRADRVYGYTF.

This clone was found a few times. The gene calls are TRBV7-2 and TRBJ1-6; D gene uncertain. In germline, CDR1 is SGHTA, CDR2 FQGNSA. The CDR3 loop spans 15 amino acids. V was trimmed by 5 bases and J by 10 bases, leaving 18 bases between them. CDR3 sequence: CASSVMEGALSPLHF. The CDR3 bases are TGTGCCAGCAGCGTGATGGAGGGTGCGCTCTCACCCCTCCACTTT.

This chain links TRBV5-8 with TRBJ2-3; 10 bases align to TRBD2. This CDR3 contains 17 residues. Germline V gives CDR1 SGHTS, CDR2 YDEGEE. With 4 bases clipped from V and 8 bases from J, the junction kept 16 bases outside the gene matches. CDR3 nucleotide sequence: TGTGCCAGCAGCCCAGGAGAGATGGGACTAGCGCGAGGTACGCAGTATTTT. Encoded protein: CASSPGEMGLARGTQYF.

This clone has a single count. The V gene is TRBV7-9, the J gene TRBJ2-5; 7 bases map to TRBD2. J was trimmed by 4 bases and V by 1 base; bases with no gene match: 3. Germline CDR1 and CDR2: SEHNR and FQNEAQ (reference sequence). The CDR3 loop spans 14 amino acids. The CDR3 here is CASSLVVAGETQYF. As DNA, the CDR3 is TGTGCCAGCAGCTTAGTGGTAGCGGGAGAGACCCAGTACTTC.